A single sample is the source of the 26 T cell receptor beta chains below, sequenced in a study of blood T cell repertoires in COVID-19. Some clones are missing from TCRdb's copy, which holds only in-frame ones; the method was immunoSEQ multiplex PCR. The table lists around 190,000 clones, around 80% of them singletons. Sequencing input: peripheral blood. The source is a human donor in a cohort sampled during active COVID-19.

Remarks on this clone: At one end, the junction sequence differs from germline, possibly due to a read error. This chain uses TRBV6-5 with TRBJ1-6; D is perhaps TRBD1 (5 bases). This CDR3 comprises 15 residues. The germline gives CDR1 MNHEY, CDR2 SVGAGI. The CDR3 DNA sequence: TGTGCCAGCAGCTACTCGGGTTTCGGGGGATCACCCCTCCACTTT. The encoded protein is CASSYSGFGGSPLHF.

This chain connects TRBV7-6 to TRBJ2-1, with no clear D. The germline V gene has CDR1 SGHVS and CDR2 FNYEAQ. This CDR3 is built from 13 residues. Trimming cost V 1 base and J 7 bases, with 8 bases left between them. The CDR3 coding sequence is TGTGCCAGCAGCTTAGGCGGCAGAAATGAGCAGTTCTTC. Protein: CASSLGGRNEQFF.

This rearrangement joins TRBV5-1 to TRBJ2-1, with 10 bases that match TRBD2. The CDR3 is 16 residues long. The germline V gene encodes CDR1 SGHRS and CDR2 YFSETQ. Trimming cost V 0 bases and J 3 bases; bases outside gene matches: 3. The CDR3 protein is CASSLGSSGGYNEQFF. CDR3 nucleotides: TGCGCCAGCAGCTTGGGCTCTAGCGGGGGCTACAATGAGCAGTTCTTC.

This rearrangement joins TRBV15 to TRBJ2-5; TRBD2 matches at 9 bases. Germline assignment: CDR1 LNHNV and CDR2 YYDKDF (reference sequence). V lost 9 bases and J lost 4; bases outside the gene matches: 12. The CDR3 loop spans 15 amino acids. This CDR3 reads CATRGSGSFPETQYF. In nucleotides, the CDR3 is TGTGCCACTAGGGGTAGCGGGAGTTTCCCAGAGACCCAGTACTTC.

The V and J genes are TRBV2 and TRBJ1-4; TRBD1 is a possible D gene (6 bases). This CDR3 region has 15 residues. Germline loops: CDR1 SNHLY, CDR2 FYNNEI. Trimming cost V 4 bases and J 4 bases, with 13 bases left between them. CDR3 protein: CASSGRTEDNEKLFF. In DNA form, the CDR3 reads TGTGCCAGCAGTGGGCGGACAGAGGATAATGAAAAACTGTTTTTT.

V is TRBV10-3 and J is TRBJ1-1; D call uncertain. Germline CDR1 ENHRY, CDR2 SYGVKD. The CDR3 runs 14 residues. Trimming stripped 0 bases from V and 0 bases from J, with 5 bases between. In DNA form, the CDR3 reads TGTGCCATCAGTGAGTCTACTATGAACACTGAAGCTTTCTTT. It translates to CAISESTMNTEAFF.

The V gene is TRBV4-2, the J gene TRBJ1-5, with TRBD1 as a possible D gene (5 bases). Germline lookup yields CDR1 LGHNA and CDR2 YNFKEQ. V gave up 9 bases and J gave up 0 bases, with 12 bases separating them. The CDR3 runs to 14 residues. The CDR3 protein is CASSRDYSNQPQHF. CDR3 in DNA: TGTGCCAGTTCCAGGGATTATAGCAATCAGCCCCAGCATTTT.

The rearrangement uses TRBV5-8 and TRBJ2-7; 9 nucleotides match TRBD1. Per the germline V gene, CDR1 is SGHTS and CDR2 is YDEGEE. The length of the CDR3 is 15 residues. The V and J ends lost 4 bases and 2 bases, in that order; junction bases with no gene match: 7. CDR3 DNA: TGTGCCAGCAGCAATCGGCGGACAGGGGCCTACGAGCAGTACTTC. As protein: CASSNRRTGAYEQYF.

The chain uses TRBV6-5 and TRBJ1-3, with D tentatively TRBD1 (6 bases). V was clipped by 2 bases and J by 0 bases, with 8 bases between them. The CDR3 covers 15 residues. Germline loops: CDR1 MNHEY, CDR2 SVGAGI. CDR3 nucleotide sequence: TGTGCCAGCAGTTACGGCAGGGGCTCTGGAAACACCATATATTTT. It encodes CASSYGRGSGNTIYF.

The rearrangement links TRBV5-4 to TRBJ2-7, with D possibly matching TRBD1 (6 bases). V was trimmed by 5 bases and J by 4 bases, leaving 10 bases between them. Looked up from germline, CDR1 is SGHNT and CDR2 is YYREEE (reference sequence). The CDR3 contains 12 residues. As DNA, the CDR3 is TGTGCCAGCAGTTTAGACAGGTACGAGCAGTACTTC. This sequence encodes CASSLDRYEQYF.

This clone was detected only a few times. The chain uses TRBV28 and TRBJ1-2; the D gene is possibly TRBD1 (5 bases). CDR3 size: 14 residues. Looked up from germline, CDR1 is MDHEN and CDR2 is SYDVKM. The germline V and J ends were trimmed by 6 bases and 4 bases, with 15 bases remaining between them. CDR3 coding DNA: TGTGCCAGCAGACCGCGGACAACGGTCTATGGCTACACCTTC. Protein sequence: CASRPRTTVYGYTF.

The V call is TRBV9, the J call TRBJ2-3; the D gene is possibly TRBD1 (6 bases). The V end was cut by 3 bases, the J end by 2 bases, with 19 bases between. Per germline, CDR1 SGDLS and CDR2 YYNGEE. The CDR3 contains 17 residues. In nucleotides, the CDR3 is TGTGCCAGCAGCGAGAGTGGTATGGGACAATACACAGATACGCAGTATTTT. Amino acid sequence: CASSESGMGQYTDTQYF.

The V call is TRBV2, the J call TRBJ2-7; 11 bases are a match to TRBD1. The CDR3 covers 15 residues. V lost 4 bases and J lost 3; bases outside the gene matches: 5. Germline V lookup: CDR1 SNHLY, CDR2 FYNNEI. This CDR3 is CASSGDRGAIYEQYF. CDR3 bases: TGTGCCAGCAGTGGGGACAGGGGGGCTATCTACGAGCAGTACTTC.

About this clone itself: The identical CDR3 is also encoded by other nucleotide sequences in the sample. V is TRBV29-1 and J is TRBJ1-4; D is perhaps TRBD1 (6 bases). Per the germline V gene, CDR1 is SQVTM and CDR2 is ANQGSEA. The CDR3 covers 13 residues. V gave up 6 bases and J gave up 0 bases, with 8 bases separating them. CDR3 region: CSVQGPTNEKLFF. CDR3 DNA sequence: TGCAGCGTCCAGGGGCCAACTAATGAAAAACTGTTTTTT.

This chain's CDR3 is CASSPLNRYEAEVEQFF. In DNA, the CDR3 is TGTGCCAGCAGCCCTTTAAATCGATACGAGGCGGAAGTTGAGCAGTTCTTC. V gene TRBV7-9 combines with J gene TRBJ2-1; D is unclear. Germline values: CDR1 SEHNR, CDR2 FQNEAQ (reference sequence). The CDR3 length is 17 residues. Deletions cut 5 bases from V and 9 bases from J, with 26 bases between.

This clone was recorded only once. The chain carries TRBV5-1 and TRBJ1-4; TRBD1 might be the D (6 bases). The CDR3 totals 14 residues. Germline values: CDR1 SGHRS, CDR2 YFSETQ. Trimming shortened V by 3 bases and J by 3 bases, and 9 bases separated the two germline ends. The CDR3 DNA is TGCGCCAGCAGCTCAGGACAGCCTAATGAAAAACTGTTTTTT. Translated: CASSSGQPNEKLFF.

The gene calls are TRBV30 and TRBJ2-7; weak D call: TRBD1 (5 bases). Germline CDR1 and CDR2: GTSNPN and SVGIG (reference sequence). This CDR3 spans 15 amino acids. The V gene lost 4 bases and the J gene lost 3 bases, with 19 bases spanning the gap. The DNA of the CDR3 is TGTGCCTGGACCCCTCCAGGGTTTGGGAACTACGAGCAGTACTTC. Translation: CAWTPPGFGNYEQYF.

In its sample, this clone was seen many times. The CDR3 is CASSELGPIFDNEQFF. As DNA, the CDR3 is TGTGCCAGCAGTGAATTGGGGCCGATCTTCGACAATGAGCAGTTCTTC. The chain has TRBV2 and TRBJ2-1, with D maybe TRBD1 (5 bases). There are 16 residues in the CDR3. Per germline, CDR1 SNHLY and CDR2 FYNNEI. Trimming cost V 2 bases and J 5 bases, with 16 bases left between them.

This chain uses TRBV6-5 with TRBJ1-1; 9 nucleotides align to TRBD1. Trimming at V came to 6 bases and at J to 8 bases, leaving 7 bases not matched to a gene. In germline, CDR1 is MNHEY, CDR2 SVGAGI. The CDR3 contains 13 residues. The CDR3 spells CASRKQGAGEAFF. CDR3 bases: TGTGCCAGCAGGAAACAGGGGGCAGGGGAAGCTTTCTTT.

The chain employs TRBV28 and TRBJ2-3; 10 nucleotides match TRBD1. The germline CDR1 and CDR2 sequences are MDHEN and SYDVKM. With V trimmed by 6 bases and J by 2 bases, 8 bases remained unmatched. CDR3 length: 16 amino acids. The CDR3 region is CASSEWTGGITDTQYF. In DNA, the CDR3 is TGTGCCAGCAGCGAATGGACAGGGGGTATCACAGATACGCAGTATTTT.

This chain links TRBV21-1 with TRBJ2-1; whether TRBD2, the table's D call, matches the DNA was not checked. TRBV21-1 is a known pseudogene. The CDR3 has 11 residues. The CDR3 loop is CARLAGPEQFF. In DNA form, the CDR3 reads TGTGCCAGGTTAGCGGGTCCTGAGCAGTTCTTC.

V and J are TRBV11-2 and TRBJ2-5, with TRBD1 matching over 9 bases. CDR1 is SGHAT, CDR2 FQNNGV, per germline. The V gene end was trimmed by 1 base and the J gene end by 4 bases; junction bases not matched to a gene: 4. This CDR3 is built from 15 residues. CDR3 amino acids: CASSLGDRGVETQYF. The CDR3 coding sequence is TGTGCCAGCAGCTTAGGTGACAGGGGGGTAGAGACCCAGTACTTC.

This chain uses TRBV6-5 with TRBJ2-7; possibly TRBD2 for D (6 bases). The CDR3 length is 12 residues. Trimming pared 5 bases from V and 6 bases from J, leaving 11 bases between. Germline V gene lookup returns CDR1 MNHEY and CDR2 SVGAGI. The chain's CDR3 is CASSLHGGEQYF. The DNA of the CDR3 is TGTGCCAGCAGTCTCCACGGGGGCGAGCAGTACTTC.

CDR3 sequence: CASSQTGTRTSGNNEQFF. Here the CDR3 DNA reads TGCGCCAGCAGCCAAACAGGCACCCGGACTAGCGGGAACAATGAGCAGTTCTTC. V and J are TRBV4-1 and TRBJ2-1; 12 positions agree with TRBD2. Losses at the gene ends were 2 bases for V and 5 bases for J; bases not matched to a gene: 10. The CDR3 covers 18 residues. Per the germline V gene, CDR1 is MGHRA and CDR2 is YSYEKL.

V gene TRBV7-2 combines with J gene TRBJ1-5; TRBD1 is a possible D gene (5 bases). The CDR3 is 17 amino acids. CDR1 and CDR2 (germline): SGHTA, FQGNSA. Trimming stripped 0 bases from V and 2 bases from J, with 14 bases between. The CDR3 loop reads CASSLALGGTGNQPQHF. The CDR3 DNA reads as TGTGCCAGCAGCTTAGCGCTGGGGGGAACTGGCAATCAGCCCCAGCATTTT.

The V and J genes are TRBV6-5 and TRBJ1-6; 7 positions agree with TRBD1. The CDR3 sequence is 14 residues long. From germline, CDR1 is MNHEY and CDR2 SVGAGI. The V segment lost 6 bases and the J segment 7 bases; nucleotides outside the gene matches: 6. This CDR3 is CASSQTGRNSPLHF. DNA of the CDR3: TGTGCCAGCAGCCAGACAGGGCGGAATTCACCCCTCCACTTT.